This TCR beta chain derives from a study of tumor-infiltrating lymphocytes in primary liver carcinoma. Study-wide points: Detection in all five tumor regions applied to only about 7-25% of top clones.

With a constant-region primer, TCR beta cDNA was made from about 0.5 ug of total RNA. Sequencing libraries for TCR beta derived from three nested multiplex PCR rounds that used slightly modified ARM-PCR. In the first two PCR rounds, TRBV1-TRBV30 forward primers were paired with a C-beta reverse primer, and each round lasted around 10 cycles. MiXCR, run by TCRdb on the multiplex PCR reads, gives a single entry per CDR3 protein. The sample consists of approximately 73,000 distinct CDR3 sequences, 60% to 80% of them appearing once. RNA and DNA were co-extracted from approximately 20-30 mg of unsorted bulk tissue. Viable tumor cells exceeded 75% in all tumor samples. Germline V lookup: CDR1 GTSNPN, CDR2 SVGIG (reference sequence). V gave up 2 bases and J gave up 4 bases, with 7 bases separating them. The CDR3 contains 12 residues. Concerning this clonotype itself: The antigen is not known. Given the absence of the conserved phenylalanine or tryptophan at the CDR3 end, a read error is likely.

This sequence originates from a woman aged 55-70 years with primary liver carcinoma and hepatitis B virus infection. The sequenced sample consisted of liver tumor tissue from sampling region 4. Subset here: tumor region T4, right-lateral pole. The J gene is TRBJ2-3, the V gene TRBV30, with D uncertain. The CDR3 protein is CAWSIRADTQYL. In nucleotides, the CDR3 is TGTGCCTGGAGTATACGGGCAGATACGCAGTATTTA.